The clone carrying this TCR beta chain appeared a few times. This CDR3 has 13 amino acids. CDR1 is SGHNT, CDR2 YYREEE, per germline (reference sequence). The V gene lost 5 bases and the J gene lost 5 bases, with 14 bases spanning the gap. This entry is derived from a study of blood T cell repertoires in COVID-19. Per the authors' pipeline: It was from reference gene primer amplification that nucleated cell counts were estimated. Assay used: immunoSEQ multiplex PCR; TCRdb lists only in-frame clones, some missing. That table gives V, J and clone size, and the DNA gave D and trimming. Of around 240,000 clones in the sample, about 86% were seen once.

Sequencing was done on a sample of peripheral blood. This receptor was identified in a woman younger than 45 who had recovered from COVID-19. The V gene is TRBV5-4, the J gene TRBJ2-7, with D perhaps matching TRBD2 (5 bases). CDR3 in amino acids: CASSLRGGDEQYF. The CDR3 nucleotides are TGTGCCAGCAGTTTACGGGGTGGGGACGAGCAGTACTTC.